These 5 T cell receptor beta chains share one sample of origin, sequenced in a study of OX40 agonist ivuxolimab in advanced cancers. Clones were read by immunoSEQ multiplex PCR, and TCRdb kept only the in-frame ones, dropping some. The sample lists tens of thousands of clones; approximately 90% were seen once. The specimen comprised CD4+ or CD8+ T cells sorted from blood, sampled in a trial of the OX40 agonist ivuxolimab. The receptors stem from an adult with an advanced solid tumor such as melanoma, head and neck, liver or kidney cancer.

In its sample, this clone was seen once. The rearrangement uses TRBV28 and TRBJ1-1, with 7 bases that match TRBD1. J was trimmed by 8 bases and V by 6 bases; bases with no gene match: 3. This CDR3 comprises 11 residues. Germline V gene lookup returns CDR1 MDHEN and CDR2 SYDVKM. This chain's CDR3 is CASSEGAEAFF. DNA for the CDR3: TGTGCCAGCAGCGAGGGGGCCGAAGCTTTCTTT. Based on the CDR3 plus reference TRBV28 and TRBJ1-1, the full variable domain is DVKVTQSSRYLVKRTGEKVFLECVQDMDHENMFWYRQDPGLGLRLIYFSYDVKMKEKGDIPEGYSVSREKKERFSLILESASTNQTSMYLCASSEGAEAFFGQGTRLTVV.

This rearrangement joins TRBV25-1 to TRBJ1-2, with D perhaps matching TRBD1 (6 bases). CDR3 size: 17 residues. CDR1 is MGHDK and CDR2 is SYGVNS in the germline V gene. V dropped 6 bases and J dropped 6 bases, with 26 bases sitting between them. The CDR3 region is CASRGAGHKNTGHGYTF. The CDR3 DNA is TGTGCCAGCAGGGGGGCGGGACACAAAAACACTGGGCATGGCTACACCTTC.

The chain couples TRBV7-6 to TRBJ1-1; tentative D call: TRBD1 (6 bases). V was shortened by 1 base and J by 7 bases, with 13 bases between the two germline ends. From germline, CDR1 is SGHVS and CDR2 FNYEAQ. The CDR3 has 14 amino acids. The CDR3 DNA reads TGTGCCAGCAGCTTAGAATTAGAGGACAGTGAAGCTTTCTTT. It translates to CASSLELEDSEAFF.

In nucleotides, the CDR3 is TGTGCCAGTTCTGGACAGCGACATAATTCACCCCTCCACTTT. Translation gives CASSGQRHNSPLHF. V and J are TRBV6-5 and TRBJ1-6; a weak D match, TRBD1 (6 bases). Trimming pared 9 bases from V and 5 bases from J, leaving 14 bases between. Per germline, CDR1 MNHEY and CDR2 SVGAGI. This CDR3 has 14 amino acids.

The chain is built from TRBV11-3 and TRBJ2-1, with a possible D match to TRBD2 (6 bases). The CDR3 covers 11 residues. Germline V gives CDR1 SGHNT, CDR2 YENEEA. The V and J ends lost 5 bases and 7 bases respectively, with 6 bases between them. For the CDR3, the DNA is TGTGCCAGCAGCCGGGGGAATGAGCAGTTCTTC. This codes for CASSRGNEQFF.